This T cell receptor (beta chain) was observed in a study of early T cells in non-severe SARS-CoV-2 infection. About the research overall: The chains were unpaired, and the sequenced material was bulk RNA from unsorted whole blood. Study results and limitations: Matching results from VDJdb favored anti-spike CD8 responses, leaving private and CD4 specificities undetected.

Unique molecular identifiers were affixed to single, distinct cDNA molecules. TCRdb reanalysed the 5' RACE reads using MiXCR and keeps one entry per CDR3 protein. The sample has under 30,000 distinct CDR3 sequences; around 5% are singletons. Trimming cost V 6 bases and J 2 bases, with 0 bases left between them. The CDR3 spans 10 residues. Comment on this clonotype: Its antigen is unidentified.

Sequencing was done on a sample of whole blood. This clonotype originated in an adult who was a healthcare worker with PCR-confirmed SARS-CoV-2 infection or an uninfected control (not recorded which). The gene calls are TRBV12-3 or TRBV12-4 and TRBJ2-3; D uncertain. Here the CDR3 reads CASSTDTQYF. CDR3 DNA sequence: TGTGCCAGCAGCACAGATACGCAGTATTTT.